This T cell receptor (beta chain) was observed in a study of cytomegalovirus exposure and HLA in healthy donors. CDR3 size: 15 residues. Germline V gene lookup returns CDR1 SNHLY and CDR2 FYNNEI. Losses at the gene ends were 6 bases for V and 0 bases for J; bases not matched to a gene: 7. Notes on this clone: Its antigen is still unknown.

Findings of the study overall: When presence/absence was analysed, sequencing depth was taken to be roughly uniform across donors. Later on, a genetic analysis was performed. It linked a missense variant in DCLRE1C with V- and J-gene trimming of TCR beta.

PCR amplification relied on 60 Vbeta primers (plus 13 Jbeta primers). The method was immunoSEQ multiplex PCR; TCRdb's version includes in-frame clones alone and lacks a portion of them. The sample consists of about 130,000 clones, approximately 80% of them appearing once. Source material: PBMCs. The rearrangement joins TRBV2 to TRBJ1-2, with 7 bases matching TRBD1. This TCR was recovered from a woman aged 35 to 49 in good health and CMV-seropositive. CDR3 in amino acids: CASSKRQGPNYGYTF. The CDR3 DNA is TGTGCCAGCAGCAAGCGACAGGGACCTAACTATGGCTACACCTTC.